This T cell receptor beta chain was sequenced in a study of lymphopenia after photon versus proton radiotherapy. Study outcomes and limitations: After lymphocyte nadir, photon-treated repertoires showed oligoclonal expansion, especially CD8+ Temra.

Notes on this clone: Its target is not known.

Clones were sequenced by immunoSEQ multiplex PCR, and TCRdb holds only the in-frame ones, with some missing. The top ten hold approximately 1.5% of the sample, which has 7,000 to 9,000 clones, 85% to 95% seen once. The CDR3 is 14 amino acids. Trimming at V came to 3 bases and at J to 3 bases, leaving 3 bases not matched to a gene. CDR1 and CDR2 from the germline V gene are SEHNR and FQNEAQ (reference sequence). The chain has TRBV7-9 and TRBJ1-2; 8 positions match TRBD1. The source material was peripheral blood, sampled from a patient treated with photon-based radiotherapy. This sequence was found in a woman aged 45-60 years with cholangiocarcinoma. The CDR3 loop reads CASSFQGAHYGYTF. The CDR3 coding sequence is TGTGCCAGCAGCTTTCAGGGGGCGCACTATGGCTACACCTTC. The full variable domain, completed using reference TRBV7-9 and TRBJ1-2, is DTGVSQNPRHKITKRGQNVTFRCDPISEHNRLYWYRQTLGQGPEFLTYFQNEAQLEKSRLLSDRFSAERPKGSFSTLEIQRTEQGDSAMYLCASSFQGAHYGYTFGSGTRLTVV.